Shown below are 25 T cell receptor beta chains from a single sample sequenced in a study of blood T cells in healthy people across ages. Combining a sample-barcoded 5' primer with a J-beta primer mix, a second PCR ran for roughly 7 to 12 cycles. TCRdb re-called the 5' RACE reads with MiXCR, one entry per CDR3 protein. Of about 780,000 distinct CDR3 sequences listed, 46% were seen once; the top ten hold 15% to 20%. Source material: blood. These receptors were collected from a man of 80 years or more in good health.

The V and J genes are TRBV5-8 and TRBJ2-5, with D tentatively TRBD1 or TRBD2 (5 bases each). This CDR3 spans 15 amino acids. CDR1 is SGHTS and CDR2 is YDEGEE in the germline V gene. The V end lost 9 bases, the J end lost 4 bases, and 22 bases lay between the germline ends. CDR3 protein: CATIHGAGSGETQYF. Written as DNA, the CDR3 is TGTGCCACCATACACGGGGCAGGGTCTGGAGAGACCCAGTACTTC.

The V gene is TRBV6-5, the J gene TRBJ2-1, with 8 bases aligning to TRBD2. Germline V gene sequence: CDR1 MNHEY, CDR2 SVGAGI. J lost 7 bases, V lost 4 bases, and 9 bases had no gene match. The CDR3 length is 15 residues. The chain's CDR3 is CASSSKGGRSNEQFF. The CDR3 DNA is TGTGCCAGCAGTTCGAAGGGCGGGAGGTCGAATGAGCAGTTCTTC.

This chain connects TRBV5-1 to TRBJ1-1; D is unclear. The length of the CDR3 is 15 residues. Germline lookup yields CDR1 SGHRS and CDR2 YFSETQ. With 1 base removed from V and 1 base from J, the gap between germline ends came to 11 bases. Here the CDR3 reads CASSLIGIANTEAFF. The CDR3 region has the DNA TGCGCCAGCAGCTTGATAGGGATAGCGAACACTGAAGCTTTCTTT.

Details on this clonotype: The junction and the germline gene differ at one end; a read error may be behind it. The chain joins TRBV5-1 to TRBJ2-1, with D possibly being TRBD1 (5 bases). Germline V CDR1 and CDR2: SGHRS, YFSETQ. The CDR3 covers 15 residues. Here the CDR3 DNA reads TGCGCCAGCAGCTTGGGGCAGGGTTCCTACAATGAGCGGTTCTTC. Its protein is CASSLGQGSYNERFF.

The rearrangement joins TRBV10-3 to TRBJ1-2; D gene unclear. The CDR3 runs to 13 residues. Germline CDR1 ENHRY, CDR2 SYGVKD. Trimming took off 5 bases at V and 0 bases at J, with 7 bases between the two ends. This CDR3 is CAISYLANYGYTF. The CDR3 bases are TGTGCCATCAGTTACTTAGCTAACTATGGCTACACCTTC.

The rearrangement links TRBV15 to TRBJ2-5, with D maybe TRBD1 (5 bases). V dropped 0 bases and J dropped 5 bases, with 10 bases sitting between them. The CDR3 runs 14 residues. Germline loops: CDR1 LNHNV, CDR2 YYDKDF (reference sequence). Written as DNA, the CDR3 is TGTGCCACCAGCAGAGATCAGGGTCGGGAGACCCAGTACTTC. Amino acids: CATSRDQGRETQYF.

This rearrangement joins TRBV15 to TRBJ1-5, with a weak D call TRBD1 (6 bases). Trimming took 5 bases from V and 7 from J, leaving 15 bases between them. This CDR3 comprises 14 residues. In germline, CDR1 is LNHNV, CDR2 YYDKDF (reference sequence). DNA for the CDR3: TGTGCCACCAGCCAAAACAGGGTTAGGCAGCCCCAGCATTTT. Protein product: CATSQNRVRQPQHF.

The rearrangement joins TRBV5-1 to TRBJ2-7, with 10 bases aligning to TRBD2. V shed 0 bases, J shed 4 bases, and the junction held 7 bases outside the gene matches. The CDR3 has 16 residues. CDR1 SGHRS and CDR2 YFSETQ come from the germline V gene. The CDR3, as DNA: TGCGCCAGCAGCTTGGAGGCTAGCGGGAGTCTTTACGAGCAGTACTTC. Its translation is CASSLEASGSLYEQYF.

With regard to this clonotype: A clone one base away is much larger, so this may be a read error. V gene TRBV5-1 combines with J gene TRBJ2-1; 16 bases are shared with TRBD2. The junction had 3 bases not matched to a gene; V was cut back by 6 bases and J by 6 bases. Germline V gene data show CDR1 as SGHRS and CDR2 as YFSETQ. This CDR3 region has 15 residues. This chain's CDR3 is CASNGTSGRVNEQFF. For the CDR3, the DNA is TGCGCCAGCAACGGGACTAGCGGGAGGGTCAATGAGCAGTTCTTC.

The CDR3 sequence is CASSSRTMGSTDTQYF. The CDR3, as DNA: TGTGCCAGCAGCTCGAGGACAATGGGGAGCACAGATACGCAGTATTTT. This chain links TRBV12-3 or TRBV12-4 with TRBJ2-3; D possibly corresponds to TRBD1 (5 bases). V lost 6 bases and J lost 0, with 16 bases in between. This CDR3 has 16 amino acids.

The rearrangement links TRBV12-3 or TRBV12-4 to TRBJ2-1; 11 bases map to TRBD2. The CDR3 extends over 19 amino acids. Trimming at V came to 5 bases and at J to 4 bases, leaving 16 bases not matched to a gene. CDR3 protein: CASSPQGFSGGAAYNEQFF. DNA of the CDR3: TGTGCCAGCAGTCCCCAGGGGTTTAGCGGGGGGGCCGCATACAATGAGCAGTTCTTC.

The V call is TRBV29-1, the J call TRBJ1-1, with a possible D match to TRBD1 (5 bases). CDR3 size: 13 residues. Germline loops: CDR1 SQVTM, CDR2 ANQGSEA. Trimming took 6 bases from V and 0 from J, leaving 11 bases between them. CDR3 sequence reads: CSVTGALNTEAFF. The DNA of the CDR3 is TGCAGCGTCACAGGAGCCCTGAACACTGAAGCTTTCTTT.

This sequence joins TRBV12-3 or TRBV12-4 and TRBJ1-5; TRBD1 might be the D (5 bases). The CDR3 has 16 amino acids. The V and J ends lost 5 bases and 2 bases respectively, with 16 bases between them. CDR3 in amino acids: CASSHGGLGGNQPQHF. As DNA, the CDR3 is TGTGCCAGCAGTCATGGCGGGCTGGGGGGCAATCAGCCCCAGCATTTT.

The genes are TRBV7-9 and TRBJ2-3, with D unresolved. The CDR3 is 13 residues long. The V gene lost 1 base and the J gene lost 4 bases, with 6 bases spanning the gap. Germline assignment: CDR1 SEHNR and CDR2 FQNEAQ (reference sequence). For the CDR3, the DNA is TGTGCCAGCAGCTTAGATGGCTCAGATACGCAGTATTTT. The encoded protein is CASSLDGSDTQYF.

This clonotype was counted once. This chain connects TRBV5-1 to TRBJ2-7; a possible D gene is TRBD2 (6 bases). The J call is in doubt because the DNA end fits TRBJ2-5 better. The CDR3 sequence is 14 residues long. The V gene's germline CDR1 is SGHRS and CDR2 YFSETQ. CDR3 amino acids: CASSSRLATETQYF. DNA for the CDR3: TGCGCCAGCAGCTCCCGTCTAGCGACAGAGACCCAGTACTTC.

The rearrangement links TRBV27 to TRBJ2-1, with D tentatively TRBD2 (6 bases). The CDR3 totals 15 residues. Germline V CDR1 and CDR2: MNHEY, SMNVEV (reference sequence). V lost 5 bases to trimming and J lost 6 bases, with 17 bases between them. The CDR3 loop is CASSQLATTSNEQFF. The CDR3, as DNA: TGTGCCAGCAGTCAACTAGCTACCACCTCCAATGAGCAGTTCTTC.

The sample holds one count of this clonotype. One base away lies a much larger clone, so this may be a sequencing read error. The chain links TRBV4-1 to TRBJ1-6; D is perhaps TRBD1 (6 bases). Trimming cost V 3 bases and J 9 bases, with 15 bases left between them. The CDR3 is made up of 15 amino acids. The V gene's germline CDR1 is MGHRA and CDR2 YSYEKL. In DNA form, the CDR3 reads TGCGCCAGCAGCCAGGCGAACAGGGTGTTTTCACCCCTCCACTTT. Its protein product is CASSQANRVFSPLHF.

Worth noting for this clonotype: A junction boundary mismatches the germline segment, possibly from a read error. The chain couples TRBV7-2 to TRBJ2-7; D might be TRBD1 or TRBD2, each matching 5 bases. The CDR3 has 14 residues. Germline V gene sequence: CDR1 SGHTA, CDR2 FQGNSA. CDR3 DNA sequence: TGTGCCAGCAGCTCGGGGCCCTCTTCCTACGGGCAGTACTTC. Its translation is CASSSGPSSYGQYF.

At least ten counts were recorded for this clonotype. The chain joins TRBV7-9 to TRBJ2-3; D is unresolved. With 8 bases removed from V and 3 bases from J, the gap between germline ends came to 6 bases. This CDR3 contains 11 residues. CDR1 SEHNR and CDR2 FQNEAQ come from the germline V gene (reference sequence). In DNA, the CDR3 is TGTGCCAGCTGCAAAACAGATACGCAGTATTTT. Its protein is CASCKTDTQYF.

The chain carries TRBV29-1 and TRBJ2-7, with a tentative D call TRBD2 (6 bases). The CDR3 runs to 14 residues. CDR1 and CDR2 from the germline V gene are SQVTM and ANQGSEA. V was cut by 4 bases and J by 3 bases, with 16 bases left in between. The CDR3 sequence is CSVGLGAGHYEQYF. DNA of the CDR3: TGCAGCGTTGGACTAGGGGCAGGGCACTACGAGCAGTACTTC.

This clonotype was detected a few times. This chain uses TRBV20-1 with TRBJ2-5, with D possibly matching TRBD2 (6 bases). The germline V gene has CDR1 DFQATT and CDR2 SNEGSKA (reference sequence). V dropped 6 bases and J dropped 1 base, with 9 bases sitting between them. This CDR3 comprises 12 residues. The CDR3 DNA sequence: TGCAGTGCAAGACTAGTCCAAGAGACCCAGTACTTC. This encodes CSARLVQETQYF.

The CDR3 spells CASSLASGGAFNEQFF. CDR3 bases: TGCGCCAGCAGCTTGGCTTCCGGGGGCGCTTTTAATGAGCAGTTCTTC. V usage is TRBV5-1 and J usage is TRBJ2-1, with D perhaps assigned TRBD1 or TRBD2 (6 bases each). The V end lost 0 bases, the J end lost 7 bases, and 17 bases lay between the germline ends. The CDR3 extends over 16 amino acids. Germline CDR1 and CDR2: SGHRS and YFSETQ.

This clonotype was found a few times. The V and J genes are TRBV5-4 and TRBJ2-7; D uncertain. The CDR3 extends over 13 amino acids. V lost 2 bases and J lost 2, with 8 bases in between. CDR1 and CDR2 from the germline V gene are SGHNT and YYREEE (reference sequence). The DNA for the CDR3 is TGTGCCAGCAGCTTCTACGCCACCTACGAGCAGTACTTC. It specifies CASSFYATYEQYF.

The chain couples TRBV20-1 to TRBJ1-1; 8 bases fit TRBD1. The CDR3 is 13 residues long. Looked up from germline, CDR1 is DFQATT and CDR2 is SNEGSKA (reference sequence). V lost 6 bases to trimming and J lost 4 bases; unmatched junction nucleotides: 7. CDR3 region: CSARQGSTTEAFF. CDR3 in DNA: TGCAGTGCCAGACAGGGGTCCACCACTGAAGCTTTCTTT.

The V and J genes are TRBV7-9 and TRBJ2-4; no clear D. Near its end, the DNA agrees better with TRBJ2-7, so the J call may be wrong. Per the germline V gene, CDR1 is SEHNR and CDR2 is FQNEAQ (reference sequence). The CDR3 is 14 residues long. CDR3 in amino acids: CASSLGLHSYEQYF. CDR3 DNA: TGTGCCAGCAGCTTAGGATTGCACAGCTACGAGCAGTACTTC.